These 19 T cell receptor beta chains came from one sample sequenced in a study of CD8 T cells in Susac syndrome. Reverse transcription used roughly 0.5 to 1 ug RNA and random hexamers. TCRdb itself ran the immunoSEQ multiplex PCR reads through MiXCR, one entry per CDR3 protein. The sample has about 85,000 distinct CDR3 sequences, more than 85% seen once; the top ten hold approximately 0.49%. The source material was CD8+ T cells from PBMCs. These receptors were taken from a human donor with Susac syndrome.

The chain joins TRBV3-1 to TRBJ2-4; D call uncertain. Germline loops: CDR1 LGHDT, CDR2 YNNKEL (reference sequence). The ends were cut back, 1 base at V and 15 bases at J, with 4 bases in the middle. CDR3 length equals 9 residues. The CDR3 region is CASSQVSYF. Written as DNA, the CDR3 is TGTGCCAGCAGCCAAGTCTCGTACTTC.

The CDR3 sequence is CSVEEPNTGELFF. CDR3 nucleotides: TGCAGCGTTGAGGAGCCGAACACCGGGGAGCTGTTTTTT. V is TRBV29-1 and J is TRBJ2-2; D gene uncertain. The CDR3 is 13 residues long. CDR1 SQVTM and CDR2 ANQGSEA come from the germline V gene. With 3 bases removed from V and 0 bases from J, the gap between germline ends came to 5 bases.

This rearrangement joins TRBV7-9 to TRBJ2-1; TRBD1 aligns across 8 bases. The CDR3 consists of 14 residues. Germline lookup yields CDR1 SEHNR and CDR2 FQNEAQ (reference sequence). The V segment lost 3 bases and the J segment 9 bases; nucleotides outside the gene matches: 7. CDR3 coding DNA: TGTGCCAGCAGCTTTGGGGCCGGGACAGGTGAGCAGTTCTTC. It encodes CASSFGAGTGEQFF.

V is TRBV6-5 and J is TRBJ2-1; D call uncertain. This CDR3 has 13 residues. V was clipped by 6 bases and J by 3 bases, with 9 bases between them. Germline loops: CDR1 MNHEY, CDR2 SVGAGI. The CDR3 spells CASRAADYNEQFF. The CDR3 bases are TGTGCCAGCAGGGCGGCCGACTACAATGAGCAGTTCTTC.

J is TRBJ2-1 and V is TRBV30, with a possible D match to TRBD2 (5 bases). Germline assignment: CDR1 GTSNPN and CDR2 SVGIG (reference sequence). Deletions cut 5 bases from V and 4 bases from J, with 9 bases between. This CDR3 is 12 amino acids long. CDR3 sequence reads: CAWWGEYNEQFF. The CDR3 DNA reads TGTGCCTGGTGGGGAGAATACAATGAGCAGTTCTTC.

This clonotype was detected once. V is TRBV5-1 and J is TRBJ2-7; 10 positions match TRBD1. Germline V gene lookup returns CDR1 SGHRS and CDR2 YFSETQ. With V trimmed by 2 bases and J by 5 bases, 4 bases remained unmatched. The CDR3 consists of 14 residues. CDR3 in DNA: TGCGCCAGCAGCTTTACCGGGACAGGGGACGAGCAGTACTTC. It encodes CASSFTGTGDEQYF.

This clonotype was seen once. V usage is TRBV29-1 and J usage is TRBJ1-1; perhaps TRBD1 as D (5 bases). The CDR3 consists of 14 residues. The germline V gene has CDR1 SQVTM and CDR2 ANQGSEA. Deletions cut 4 bases from V and 0 bases from J, with 12 bases between. CDR3 DNA: TGCAGCGTTGGGGGCAGCACCATGAACACTGAAGCTTTCTTT. Protein: CSVGGSTMNTEAFF. Drawing the rest from reference TRBV29-1 and TRBJ1-1, the complete variable domain is SAVISQKPSRDICQRGTSLTIQCQVDSQVTMMFWYRQQPGQSLTLIATANQGSEATYESGFVIDKFPISRPNLTFSTLTVSNMSPEDSSIYLCSVGGSTMNTEAFFGQGTRLTVV.

The chain is built from TRBV7-9 and TRBJ1-1; TRBD1 aligns across 8 bases. The CDR3 loop spans 14 amino acids. Trimming cost V 5 bases and J 6 bases; bases outside gene matches: 8. CDR1 is SEHNR, CDR2 FQNEAQ, per germline (reference sequence). CDR3 in amino acids: CASSPWVTGAEAFF. CDR3 nucleotides: TGTGCCAGCAGCCCTTGGGTGACAGGGGCTGAAGCTTTCTTT.

The chain uses TRBV29-1 and TRBJ2-5, with TRBD2 matching 9 bases. Germline V gives CDR1 SQVTM, CDR2 ANQGSEA. The CDR3 totals 16 residues. The J segment lost 1 base and the V segment lost 1 base, leaving 7 bases of the junction unmatched. The CDR3 DNA sequence: TGCAGCGTTGAAGGGCGGGAGGGGGAGGGCCAAGAGACCCAGTACTTC. Amino acid sequence: CSVEGREGEGQETQYF.

This chain links TRBV19 with TRBJ1-2; D not certain. The CDR3 spans 15 residues. Looked up from germline, CDR1 is LNHDA and CDR2 is SQIVND (reference sequence). Trimming left V 7 bases short and J 8 bases short, with 23 bases between. CDR3 DNA sequence: TGTGCCAGTATGCCCTCGAATTCCCTAGGCTGGGGCTACACCTTC. Amino acids: CASMPSNSLGWGYTF. The variable domain in full, with the rest retrieved from reference TRBV19 and TRBJ1-2, is DGGITQSPKYLFRKEGQNVTLSCEQNLNHDAMYWYRQDPGQGLRLIYYSQIVNDFQKGDIAEGYSVSREKKESFPLTVTSAQKNPTAFYLCASMPSNSLGWGYTFGSGTRLTVV.

The chain links TRBV7-9 to TRBJ2-7, with a possible D match to TRBD1 (5 bases). The CDR3 sequence is 13 residues long. Germline values: CDR1 SEHNR, CDR2 FQNEAQ (reference sequence). Trimming removed 5 bases at V and 6 bases at J, with 14 bases between. Here the CDR3 DNA reads TGTGCCAGCAGCAGTGGGGCTCTAGGCGAGCAGTACTTC. This codes for CASSSGALGEQYF.

J is TRBJ1-5 and V is TRBV7-9; D uncertain. V was pared by 5 bases and J by 2 bases, with 10 bases between. In germline, CDR1 is SEHNR, CDR2 FQNEAQ (reference sequence). CDR3 length: 14 residues. The CDR3 DNA sequence: TGTGCCAGCAGCGGACCGGAGGGCAATCAGCCCCAGCATTTT. Protein sequence: CASSGPEGNQPQHF.

The chain couples TRBV11-2 to TRBJ2-1; 8 bases are shared with TRBD2. Unmatched junction bases numbered 16, after V lost 6 bases and J lost 9 bases. The V gene's germline CDR1 is SGHAT and CDR2 FQNNGV. The CDR3 spans 16 residues. The CDR3 sequence: CASSYLGGGVRTEQFF. CDR3 bases: TGTGCCAGCAGTTACCTCGGGGGGGGCGTCCGGACTGAGCAGTTCTTC.

The chain links TRBV29-1 to TRBJ2-1, with TRBD2 matching 7 bases. Germline trimming cut 2 bases from V and 4 bases from J; bases unmatched to any gene: 14. Germline CDR1 and CDR2: SQVTM and ANQGSEA. The CDR3 has 17 amino acids. Written as DNA, the CDR3 is TGCAGCGTTGAAATCCTTCCAGCGGCTAGCGGATACAATGAGCAGTTCTTC. It is translated as CSVEILPAASGYNEQFF.

The chain uses TRBV7-8 and TRBJ1-1; D not certain. V was pared by 7 bases and J by 6 bases, with 15 bases between. The CDR3 length is 13 residues. Germline V gene data show CDR1 as SGHVS and CDR2 as FQNEAQ. CDR3 sequence (DNA): TGTGCCAGCACGGGCGGGGAGGTCCCTGAAGCTTTCTTT. It translates to CASTGGEVPEAFF.

This chain connects TRBV3-1 to TRBJ2-3, with 9 bases lining up with TRBD1. The V and J ends lost 1 base and 2 bases, in that order; junction bases with no gene match: 13. The CDR3 covers 19 residues. The germline gives CDR1 LGHDT, CDR2 YNNKEL (reference sequence). The CDR3 region has the DNA TGTGCCAGCAGCCAAGTAGTACCAGGACAGGGGTCCTACACAGATACGCAGTATTTT. Its translation is CASSQVVPGQGSYTDTQYF.

The V and J genes are TRBV5-1 and TRBJ2-1, with D hard to call. Germline loops: CDR1 SGHRS, CDR2 YFSETQ. V dropped 0 bases and J dropped 5 bases, with 9 bases sitting between them. CDR3 length: 14 residues. CDR3 amino acids: CASSLVYPHNEQFF. Written as DNA, the CDR3 is TGCGCCAGCAGCTTGGTTTACCCTCACAATGAGCAGTTCTTC.

The V gene is TRBV27, the J gene TRBJ2-2; 10 nucleotides line up with TRBD2. The length of the CDR3 is 15 residues. The V segment lost 3 bases and the J segment 4 bases; nucleotides outside the gene matches: 2. Germline CDR1 reads MNHEY; CDR2 reads SMNVEV (reference sequence). The CDR3 nucleotides read TGTGCCAGCAGTTTCGGACTAGCGGTCACCGGGGAGCTGTTTTTT. Translation: CASSFGLAVTGELFF.

The V call is TRBV20-1, the J call TRBJ2-1; 8 bases fit TRBD2. J gave up 4 bases and V 0 bases, and 14 bases lay outside the gene matches. The germline CDR1 and CDR2 sequences are DFQATT and SNEGSKA (reference sequence). The length of the CDR3 is 18 residues. CDR3 residues: CSARDHPSVAGPYNEQFF. CDR3 bases: TGCAGTGCTAGAGATCACCCCTCCGTAGCGGGACCGTACAATGAGCAGTTCTTC.